These 5 T cell receptor beta chains came from one sample sequenced in a study of OX40 agonist ivuxolimab in advanced cancers. The repertoire was sequenced with immunoSEQ multiplex PCR; TCRdb's copy has only in-frame clones and lacks some. The sample has 70,000 or so clones; over 60% are singletons. The sample here was CD4+ or CD8+ T cells sorted from blood, taken in a trial of the OX40 agonist ivuxolimab. The receptors were gathered from an adult with an advanced solid tumor such as melanoma, head and neck, liver or kidney cancer.

The chain links TRBV7-2 to TRBJ1-5, with 7 positions matching TRBD1. V lost 4 bases and J lost 2; bases outside the gene matches: 5. The CDR3 length is 15 residues. CDR1 SGHTA and CDR2 FQGNSA come from the germline V gene. The CDR3 protein is CASSSLQGRNQPQHF. CDR3 nucleotides: TGTGCCAGCAGCTCTCTACAGGGGCGCAATCAGCCCCAGCATTTT.

The table lists this clone with a few counts. V usage is TRBV9 and J usage is TRBJ1-4, with D perhaps matching TRBD1 (5 bases). The CDR3 is 15 residues long. Per the germline V gene, CDR1 is SGDLS and CDR2 is YYNGEE. V was pared by 0 bases and J by 4 bases, with 10 bases between. In DNA form, the CDR3 reads TGTGCCAGCAGCGTAGGACACGGGGGTAATGAAAAACTGTTTTTT. Residues: CASSVGHGGNEKLFF.

This chain links TRBV5-6 with TRBJ2-3; no definite D call. This CDR3 is 14 amino acids long. Germline CDR1 and CDR2: SGHDT and YYEEEE. V was cut by 0 bases and J by 4 bases, with 9 bases left in between. CDR3 nucleotide sequence: TGTGCCAGCAGCTTGGATTGGAGATCAGATACGCAGTATTTT. Translating it yields CASSLDWRSDTQYF.

This clone was picked up a small number of times. The CDR3 region is CASSPRDRPNQPQHF. The DNA for the CDR3 is TGTGCCAGCAGCCCCCGGGACAGGCCCAATCAGCCCCAGCATTTT. This rearrangement joins TRBV9 to TRBJ1-5, with 8 nucleotides matching TRBD1. The CDR3 runs 15 residues. With V trimmed by 4 bases and J by 3 bases, 6 bases remained unmatched. Germline V CDR1 and CDR2: SGDLS, YYNGEE.

This clone appeared a single time. V is TRBV11-2 and J is TRBJ1-1; D is unclear. Trimming took off 3 bases at V and 0 bases at J, with 14 bases between the two ends. The V gene's germline CDR1 is SGHAT and CDR2 FQNNGV. The CDR3 sequence is 16 residues long. The CDR3 coding sequence is TGTGCCAGCAGCTTTGGGCAGACGGCGGTGAACACTGAAGCTTTCTTT. It specifies CASSFGQTAVNTEAFF.